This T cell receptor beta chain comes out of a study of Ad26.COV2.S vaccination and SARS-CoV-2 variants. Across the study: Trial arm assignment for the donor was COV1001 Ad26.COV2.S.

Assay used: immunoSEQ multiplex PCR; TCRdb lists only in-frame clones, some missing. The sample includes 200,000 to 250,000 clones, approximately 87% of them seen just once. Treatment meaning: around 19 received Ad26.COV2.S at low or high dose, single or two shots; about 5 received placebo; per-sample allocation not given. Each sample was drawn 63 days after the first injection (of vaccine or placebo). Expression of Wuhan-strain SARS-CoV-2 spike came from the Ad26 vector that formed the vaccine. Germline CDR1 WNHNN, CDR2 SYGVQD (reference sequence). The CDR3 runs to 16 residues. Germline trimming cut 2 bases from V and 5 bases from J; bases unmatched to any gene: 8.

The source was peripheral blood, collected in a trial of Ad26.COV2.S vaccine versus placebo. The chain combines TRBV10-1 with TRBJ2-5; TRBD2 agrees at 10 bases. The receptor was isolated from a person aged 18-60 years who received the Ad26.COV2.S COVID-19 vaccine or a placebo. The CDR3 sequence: CASSEEASGGRETQYF. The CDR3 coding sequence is TGCGCCAGCAGTGAGGAGGCTAGCGGGGGCCGGGAGACCCAGTACTTC.